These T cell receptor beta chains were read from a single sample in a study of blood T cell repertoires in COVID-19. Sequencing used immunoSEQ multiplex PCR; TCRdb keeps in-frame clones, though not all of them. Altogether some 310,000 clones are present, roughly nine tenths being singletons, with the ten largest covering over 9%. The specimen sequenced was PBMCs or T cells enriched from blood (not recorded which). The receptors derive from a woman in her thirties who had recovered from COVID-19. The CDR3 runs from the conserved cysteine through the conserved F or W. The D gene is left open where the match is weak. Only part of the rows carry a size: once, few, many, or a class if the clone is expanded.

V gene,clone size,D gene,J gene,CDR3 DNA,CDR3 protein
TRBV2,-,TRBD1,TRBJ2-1,TGTGCCAGCAGTGAAGTAACAGGGGGCAATGAGCAGTTCTTC,CASSEVTGGNEQFF
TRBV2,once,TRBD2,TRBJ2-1,TGTGCCAGCAGGGGATCGGGCGGGAGAAATGAGCAGTTCTTC,CASRGSGGRNEQFF
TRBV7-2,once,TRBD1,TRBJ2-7,TGTGCCAGCAGCTCCGGGACAGGTAACGAGCAGTACTTC,CASSSGTGNEQYF
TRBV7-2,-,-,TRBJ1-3,TGTGCCAGCAGCTCATACACGCTTGAGGCCATATATTTT,CASSSYTLEAIYF
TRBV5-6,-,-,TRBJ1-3,TGTGCCAGCAGCTTAGACAGGCTAGACTCTGGAAACACCATATATTTT,CASSLDRLDSGNTIYF
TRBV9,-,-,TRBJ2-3,TGTGCCAGCAGCGTAGGGACACTACCCTCCACAGATACGCAGTATTTT,CASSVGTLPSTDTQYF
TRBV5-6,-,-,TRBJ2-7,TGTGCCAGCAGCTTAGGGGACGAGCAGTACTTC,CASSLGDEQYF
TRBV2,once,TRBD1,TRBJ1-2,TGTGCCAGCAGGGGACAGAACTATGGCTACACCTTC,CASRGQNYGYTF
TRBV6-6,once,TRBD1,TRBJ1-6,TGTGCCAGCAGTTACTCGACCAGGGGGTCACCCCTCCACTTT,CASSYSTRGSPLHF
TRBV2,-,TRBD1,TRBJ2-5,TGTGCCAGCAGTGGCGGGACAGGGGACCCCAGGGGGGAGACCCAGTACTTC,CASSGGTGDPRGETQYF
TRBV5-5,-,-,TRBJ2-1,TGTGCCAGCAGCTGCGGTCGGACTCACTACAATGAGCAGTTCTTC,CASSCGRTHYNEQFF
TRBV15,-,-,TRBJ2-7,TGTGCCACCAGTCCCGACTCTGAACCCTACGAGCAGTACTTC,CATSPDSEPYEQYF
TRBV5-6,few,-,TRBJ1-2,TGTGCCAGCAGCTTGGGACAGCCAGTAAAACCCTATGGCTACACCTTC,CASSLGQPVKPYGYTF